This TCR beta chain comes out of a study of T cell responses to AZD1222 COVID-19 vaccine. Investigators merged groups given second doses at roughly 4 or roughly 12 weeks. Some clones are missing from TCRdb's copy, which holds only in-frame ones; the method was immunoSEQ multiplex PCR. The sample has approximately 90,000 clones; 70% to 90% are singletons. The CDR3 runs to 17 residues. V shed 2 bases, J shed 1 base, and the junction held 9 bases outside the gene matches. Looked up from germline, CDR1 is SGHTA and CDR2 is FQGTGA. In this sample, this clone turned up once. Antigen: not known. Findings and caveats of the study: Only a handful of AZD1222 recipients, six or seven in all, had baseline seropositivity. Most donors were white British and more were female, and clonal diversity was possibly underestimated.

The sample was peripheral blood, taken 28 days after the second AZD1222 dose. The sequence came from an adult who received the AZD1222 COVID-19 vaccine. The gene calls are TRBV7-3 and TRBJ1-1, with 8 bases aligning to TRBD1. CDR3 region: CASSLRGTGRGNTEAFF. CDR3 in DNA: TGTGCCAGCAGCTTACGGGGGACAGGACGAGGGAACACTGAAGCTTTCTTT.